Below are 17 T cell receptor beta chains sequenced from a single sample in a study of monozygotic twins with inflammatory bowel disease. TCRdb reanalyzed the 5' RACE reads and collapses them to one entry per CDR3 protein, without DNA. The sample data list 300,000 to 400,000 distinct CDR3 sequences. The sequencing sample was made of blood. The receptors were gathered from a human donor with ulcerative colitis or Crohn's disease, or a healthy co-twin of an affected twin (not recorded which).

J is TRBJ2-1 and V is TRBV28; the D call from TCRdb, TRBD1, cannot be confirmed without DNA. This CDR3 has 11 amino acids. Germline-derived CDR1 and CDR2 are MDHEN and SYDVKM. CDR3 amino acids: CASGSWGEQFF.

The chain employs TRBV5-4 and TRBJ2-3; the D call from TCRdb, TRBD1, cannot be confirmed without DNA. CDR1 SGHNT and CDR2 YYREEE come from the germline V gene (reference sequence). This CDR3 is built from 15 residues. The chain's CDR3 is CASRLQGRGTDTQYF.

This chain joins TRBV20-1 and TRBJ2-1; the TCRdb call, TRBD2, lacks DNA for checking. Germline V CDR1 and CDR2: DFQATT, SNEGSKA (reference sequence). The CDR3 is 14 amino acids. This CDR3 is CSARGSGPYNEQFF.

The J gene is TRBJ1-1, the V gene TRBV5-4; the TCRdb D gene call, TRBD1, has no DNA to confirm it. The CDR3 covers 15 residues. The V gene's germline CDR1 is SGHNT and CDR2 YYREEE (reference sequence). The CDR3 protein is CASSPPAGGNTEAFF.

CDR3 protein: CASSPREKQGAFGTEAFF. The chain combines TRBV18 with TRBJ1-1; TCRdb designates TRBD1, a call that cannot be tested without DNA. Germline assignment: CDR1 KGHSH and CDR2 LQKENI. This CDR3 is built from 18 residues.

The chain couples TRBV10-3 to TRBJ2-7; the D call of TRBD2 rests on TCRdb alone, since no DNA is present to check it. The CDR3 has 11 amino acids. The germline V gene has CDR1 ENHRY and CDR2 SYGVKD. The chain's CDR3 is CAIGLGDEQYF.

The chain carries TRBV4-3 and TRBJ2-3; as DNA is missing, the TRBD1 call by TCRdb cannot be tested. CDR3 length: 15 amino acids. Germline CDR1 LGHNA, CDR2 YSLEER. This CDR3 reads CASSQSGGVTDTQYF.

The chain employs TRBV11-2 and TRBJ2-5; TCRdb gives TRBD1 as the D gene, but with no DNA this cannot be confirmed. The CDR3 sequence is 16 residues long. The germline CDR1 and CDR2 sequences are SGHAT and FQNNGV. This chain's CDR3 is CASSWAGTGLLETQYF.

The chain uses TRBV28 and TRBJ1-3. Germline V CDR1 and CDR2: MDHEN, SYDVKM. This CDR3 spans 16 amino acids. CDR3 sequence: CASSSQYTLTPNTIYF.

The CDR3 loop is CSAGRDSTGELFF. This chain uses TRBV20-1 with TRBJ2-2; TCRdb's D gene call, TRBD1, goes unchecked for lack of DNA. CDR3 length equals 13 residues. Looked up from germline, CDR1 is DFQATT and CDR2 is SNEGSKA (reference sequence).

The chain recombines TRBV5-1 with TRBJ2-4. This CDR3 contains 16 residues. Per germline, CDR1 SGHRS and CDR2 YFSETQ. The CDR3 region is CASSLDGSLAKNIQYF.

The V and J genes are TRBV5-1 and TRBJ2-2; the D call from TCRdb, TRBD2, cannot be confirmed without DNA. Germline V gives CDR1 SGHRS, CDR2 YFSETQ. CDR3 length: 14 residues. The CDR3 sequence is CASSFRRDTGELFF. The whole variable domain, filled in from reference TRBV5-1 and TRBJ2-2, reads KAGVTQTPRYLIKTRGQQVTLSCSPISGHRSVSWYQQTPGQGLQFLFEYFSETQRNKGNFPGRFSGRQFSNSRSEMNVSTLELGDSALYLCASSFRRDTGELFFGEGSRLTVL.

This rearrangement joins TRBV2 to TRBJ2-7; absent DNA, TCRdb's TRBD1 call cannot be checked. CDR3 size: 12 residues. Per germline, CDR1 SNHLY and CDR2 FYNNEI. The CDR3 reads CASGQGEGSKYF. Together with reference TRBV2 and TRBJ2-7, the CDR3 gives the full variable domain: EPEVTQTPSHQVTQMGQEVILRCVPISNHLYFYWYRQILGQKVEFLVSFYNNEISEKSEIFDDQFSVERPDGSNFTLKIRSTKLEDSAMYFCASGQGEGSKYFGPGTRLTVT.

The chain joins TRBV28 to TRBJ2-7; TCRdb proposes TRBD1, but this gene call is untestable without DNA. The CDR3 contains 15 residues. CDR1 and CDR2 from the germline V gene are MDHEN and SYDVKM. The CDR3 protein is CASSSSKTQGYEQYF.

The chain combines TRBV28 with TRBJ1-2. Germline CDR1 MDHEN, CDR2 SYDVKM. The CDR3 runs to 12 residues. CDR3: CASSFEVYGYTF.

This chain connects TRBV24-1 to TRBJ2-5; the D call of TRBD1 rests on TCRdb alone, since no DNA is present to check it. Germline loops: CDR1 KGHDR, CDR2 SFDVKD. The length of the CDR3 is 15 residues. This CDR3 reads CATSEGYRPGETQYF.

The chain is built from TRBV6-2 or TRBV6-3 and TRBJ1-2; with no DNA, the TCRdb D assignment of TRBD1 cannot be verified. There are 15 residues in the CDR3. CDR1 and CDR2 from the germline V gene are MNHEY and SVGEGT. This CDR3 reads CASSYPTGRFYGYTF.